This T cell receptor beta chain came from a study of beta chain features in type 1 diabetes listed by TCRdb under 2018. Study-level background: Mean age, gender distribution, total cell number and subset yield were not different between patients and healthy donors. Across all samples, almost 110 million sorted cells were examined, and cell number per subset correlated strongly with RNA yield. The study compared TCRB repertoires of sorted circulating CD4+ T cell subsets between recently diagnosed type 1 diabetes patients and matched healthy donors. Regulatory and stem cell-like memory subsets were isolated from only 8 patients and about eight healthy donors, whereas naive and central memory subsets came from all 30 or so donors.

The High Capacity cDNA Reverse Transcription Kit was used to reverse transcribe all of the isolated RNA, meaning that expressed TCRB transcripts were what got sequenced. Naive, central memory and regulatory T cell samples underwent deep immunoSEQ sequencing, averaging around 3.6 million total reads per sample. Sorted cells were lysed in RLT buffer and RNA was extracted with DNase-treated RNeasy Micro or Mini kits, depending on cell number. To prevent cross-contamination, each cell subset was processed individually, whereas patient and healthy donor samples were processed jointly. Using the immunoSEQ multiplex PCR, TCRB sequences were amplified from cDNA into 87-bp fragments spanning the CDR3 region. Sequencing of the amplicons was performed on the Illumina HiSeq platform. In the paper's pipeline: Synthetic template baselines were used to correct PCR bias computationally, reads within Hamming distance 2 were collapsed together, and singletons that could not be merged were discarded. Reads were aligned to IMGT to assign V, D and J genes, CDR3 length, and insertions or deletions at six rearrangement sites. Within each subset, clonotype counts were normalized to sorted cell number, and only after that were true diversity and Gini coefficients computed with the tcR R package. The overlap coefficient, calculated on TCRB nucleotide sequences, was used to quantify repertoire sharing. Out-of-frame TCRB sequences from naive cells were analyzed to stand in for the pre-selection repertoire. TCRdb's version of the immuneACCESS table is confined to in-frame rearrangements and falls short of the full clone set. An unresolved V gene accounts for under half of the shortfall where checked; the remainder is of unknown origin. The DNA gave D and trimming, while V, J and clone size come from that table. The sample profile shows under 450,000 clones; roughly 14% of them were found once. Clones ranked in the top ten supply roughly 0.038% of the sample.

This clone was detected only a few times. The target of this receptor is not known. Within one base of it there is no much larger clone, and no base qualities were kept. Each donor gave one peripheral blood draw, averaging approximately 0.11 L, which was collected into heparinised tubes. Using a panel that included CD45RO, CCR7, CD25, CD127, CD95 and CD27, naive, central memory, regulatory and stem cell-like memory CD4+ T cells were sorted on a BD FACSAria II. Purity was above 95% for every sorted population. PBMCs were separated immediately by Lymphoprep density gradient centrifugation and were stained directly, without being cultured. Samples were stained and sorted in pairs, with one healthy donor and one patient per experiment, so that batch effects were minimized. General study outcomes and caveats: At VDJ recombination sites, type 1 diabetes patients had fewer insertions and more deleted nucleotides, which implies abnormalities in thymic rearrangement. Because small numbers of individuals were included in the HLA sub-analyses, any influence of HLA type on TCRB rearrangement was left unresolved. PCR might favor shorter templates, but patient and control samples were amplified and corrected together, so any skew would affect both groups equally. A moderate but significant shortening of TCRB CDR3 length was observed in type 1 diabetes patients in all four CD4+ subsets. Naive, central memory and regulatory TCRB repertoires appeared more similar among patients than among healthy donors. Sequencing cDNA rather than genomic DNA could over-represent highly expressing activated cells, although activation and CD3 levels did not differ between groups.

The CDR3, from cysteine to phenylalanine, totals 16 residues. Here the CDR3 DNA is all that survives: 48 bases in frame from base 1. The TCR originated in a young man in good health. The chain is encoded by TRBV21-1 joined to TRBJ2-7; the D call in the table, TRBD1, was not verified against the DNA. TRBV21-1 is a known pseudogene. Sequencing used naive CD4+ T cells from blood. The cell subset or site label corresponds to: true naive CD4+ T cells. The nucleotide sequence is TGTGCCAGCAGCACGGACAGGGGGCGATTTAACTACGAGCAGTACTTC. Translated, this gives CASSTDRGRFNYEQYF.